The 29 T cell receptor beta chains below were found in one sample sequenced in a study of blood T cell repertoires in COVID-19. The assay was immunoSEQ multiplex PCR, and TCRdb's table has in-frame clones only and misses some. The repertoire holds 90,000 to 100,000 clones, with around nine tenths as singletons. The sequenced sample consisted of peripheral blood. Receptor source: a man at least 80 years old with acute or convalescent COVID-19.

This clone was found once. CDR3: CASSSGQLNTGELFF. The CDR3 DNA reads as TGTGCCAGCAGCTCGGGACAGCTGAACACCGGGGAGCTGTTTTTT. The chain is built from TRBV7-2 and TRBJ2-2; 7 positions match TRBD1. The CDR3 length is 15 residues. Trimming took 4 bases from V and 1 from J; bases not matched to a gene: 3. Germline V gene lookup returns CDR1 SGHTA and CDR2 FQGNSA.

The chain has TRBV4-3 and TRBJ2-1; TRBD2 matches at 12 bases. The CDR3 extends over 14 amino acids. CDR1 is LGHNA and CDR2 is YSLEER in the germline V gene. The J segment lost 14 bases and the V segment lost 1 base, leaving 6 bases of the junction unmatched. This CDR3 reads CASSQGTSGNREFF. CDR3 coding DNA: TGCGCCAGCAGCCAAGGGACTAGCGGGAATCGTGAGTTCTTC.

CDR3 loop: CASTGTLSYNEQFF. The CDR3 DNA reads TGTGCCAGCACGGGGACACTTTCCTACAATGAGCAGTTCTTC. This chain connects TRBV6-5 to TRBJ2-1, with a tentative D call TRBD1 (6 bases). From germline, CDR1 is MNHEY and CDR2 SVGAGI. With 7 bases removed from V and 1 base from J, the gap between germline ends came to 11 bases. CDR3 length: 14 residues.

The chain links TRBV30 to TRBJ2-1; a weak D match, TRBD2 (6 bases). The CDR3 totals 14 residues. Germline V gene lookup returns CDR1 GTSNPN and CDR2 SVGIG (reference sequence). Deletions cut 1 base from V and 7 bases from J, with 14 bases between. The CDR3 spells CAWSAGTGANEQFF. The CDR3, as DNA: TGTGCCTGGAGTGCCGGGACTGGAGCAAATGAGCAGTTCTTC.

The V call is TRBV28, the J call TRBJ2-7, with 9 positions matching TRBD1. Per germline, CDR1 MDHEN and CDR2 SYDVKM. CDR3 length equals 15 residues. J lost 3 bases, V lost 10 bases, and 13 bases had no gene match. CDR3 protein: CATLPTGTGIYEQYF. DNA of the CDR3: TGTGCCACCTTACCAACCGGGACAGGGATCTACGAGCAGTACTTC.

The chain is built from TRBV3-1 (or the pseudogene TRBV3-2) and TRBJ1-1; D ambiguous. V was shortened by 0 bases and J by 3 bases, with 5 bases between the two germline ends. Germline loops: CDR1 LGHDT, CDR2 YNNKEL (reference sequence). The CDR3 length is 13 residues. CDR3 sequence: CASSQDIYTEAFF. The DNA of the CDR3 is TGTGCCAGCAGCCAAGATATATACACTGAAGCTTTCTTT.

This clone has a single count. V and J are TRBV5-1 and TRBJ2-1; 13 nucleotides agree with TRBD2. Germline-derived CDR1 and CDR2 are SGHRS and YFSETQ. V lost 4 bases, J lost 4 bases, and 2 bases stayed unmatched. There are 15 residues in the CDR3. The CDR3 sequence is CASSRLAGGYNEQFF. The DNA for the CDR3 is TGCGCCAGCAGCCGACTAGCGGGAGGTTACAATGAGCAGTTCTTC.

This chain joins TRBV6-2 or TRBV6-3 and TRBJ1-6; D unresolved. V was trimmed by 5 bases and J by 10 bases, leaving 15 bases between them. The CDR3 is 14 amino acids. CDR1 is MNHEY and CDR2 is SVGEGT in the germline V gene. This CDR3 is CASSTDLRGSPLHF. The CDR3 DNA reads TGTGCCAGCAGTACCGATCTACGCGGATCACCCCTCCACTTT.

V and J are TRBV6-1 and TRBJ2-2; 12 bases fit TRBD2. The V and J ends lost 2 bases and 5 bases, in that order; junction bases with no gene match: 3. The CDR3 is made up of 16 amino acids. Per the germline V gene, CDR1 is MNHNS and CDR2 is SASEGT. CDR3 in DNA: TGTGCCAGCAGTGAAACTGGACTAGCGGGAACCGGGGAGCTGTTTTTT. It yields the protein CASSETGLAGTGELFF.

The rearrangement uses TRBV2 and TRBJ1-1, with 7 bases fitting TRBD1. Losses at the gene ends were 2 bases for V and 1 base for J; bases not matched to a gene: 7. Looked up from germline, CDR1 is SNHLY and CDR2 is FYNNEI. This CDR3 contains 16 residues. CDR3 bases: TGTGCCAGCAGTGAACCAGCATGGACAGGGAACACTGAAGCTTTCTTT. It codes for CASSEPAWTGNTEAFF.

The rearrangement joins TRBV2 to TRBJ1-2; weak D call: TRBD1 (5 bases). The CDR3 spans 15 residues. V was pared by 1 base and J by 0 bases, with 9 bases between. Germline V gene lookup returns CDR1 SNHLY and CDR2 FYNNEI. The CDR3 spells CASSEDGATNYGYTF. CDR3 in DNA: TGTGCCAGCAGTGAAGATGGGGCCACTAACTATGGCTACACCTTC. The full variable domain, its missing parts supplied by reference TRBV2 and TRBJ1-2, is EPEVTQTPSHQVTQMGQEVILRCVPISNHLYFYWYRQILGQKVEFLVSFYNNEISEKSEIFDDQFSVERPDGSNFTLKIRSTKLEDSAMYFCASSEDGATNYGYTFGSGTRLTVV.

The chain uses TRBV6-5 and TRBJ1-2, with D possibly TRBD1 on 5 matching bases. Germline V gives CDR1 MNHEY, CDR2 SVGAGI. The CDR3 has 14 residues. V was shortened by 7 bases and J by 8 bases, with 20 bases between the two germline ends. CDR3 coding DNA: TGTGCCAGCACCGCCGGGGGACTCCGCGGGGGCTACACCTTC. Translation: CASTAGGLRGGYTF.

This sequence joins TRBV6-5 and TRBJ2-2; 7 nucleotides agree with TRBD2. Looked up from germline, CDR1 is MNHEY and CDR2 is SVGAGI. The CDR3 covers 15 residues. Unmatched junction bases numbered 9, after V lost 7 bases and J lost 4 bases. In nucleotides, the CDR3 is TGTGCCAGCACCCCGCGGGGCGGGAGCACCGGGGAGCTGTTTTTT. Protein product: CASTPRGGSTGELFF.

This chain uses TRBV5-1 with TRBJ2-5, with D perhaps TRBD1 (6 bases). The germline V gene has CDR1 SGHRS and CDR2 YFSETQ. There are 15 residues in the CDR3. Trimming shortened V by 4 bases and J by 0 bases, and 13 bases separated the two germline ends. In DNA form, the CDR3 reads TGCGCCAGCAGCATCGAAACAGGGAACCAAGAGACCCAGTACTTC. It specifies CASSIETGNQETQYF.

The chain employs TRBV7-9 and TRBJ2-5; 12 bases are a match to TRBD2. The J segment lost 5 bases and the V segment lost 5 bases, leaving 12 bases of the junction unmatched. Germline CDR1 SEHNR, CDR2 FQNEAQ (reference sequence). This CDR3 comprises 17 residues. CDR3 region: CASSPYSTSGSRETQYF. The CDR3 DNA sequence: TGTGCCAGCAGCCCCTACTCGACTAGCGGGAGCCGGGAGACCCAGTACTTC.

This clone turned up a few times. This chain joins TRBV9 and TRBJ2-1, with 13 bases matching TRBD2. CDR3 length: 19 amino acids. Trimming at V came to 4 bases and at J to 4 bases, leaving 14 bases not matched to a gene. Germline V gives CDR1 SGDLS, CDR2 YYNGEE. CDR3 coding DNA: TGTGCCAGCAGCCTTCAAAAAAATGTGGGACTAGCGGGATACAATGAGCAGTTCTTC. It yields the protein CASSLQKNVGLAGYNEQFF.

V usage is TRBV27 and J usage is TRBJ2-1; 8 nucleotides match TRBD1. The trim removed 3 bases at V and 8 bases at J, leaving 6 bases unmatched. Germline V lookup: CDR1 MNHEY, CDR2 SMNVEV (reference sequence). The CDR3 is 14 amino acids. DNA of the CDR3: TGTGCCAGCAGTTTGGGCAGGGGGCTGGATGAGCAGTTCTTC. This codes for CASSLGRGLDEQFF.

The V gene is TRBV6-5, the J gene TRBJ1-6; D not certain. This CDR3 spans 14 amino acids. V was pared by 5 bases and J by 6 bases, with 11 bases between. The germline V gene encodes CDR1 MNHEY and CDR2 SVGAGI. The CDR3 region is CASSQSQSNSPLHF. The DNA for the CDR3 is TGTGCCAGCAGTCAATCACAGAGTAATTCACCCCTCCACTTT.

This chain connects TRBV7-3 to TRBJ2-7; a possible D gene is TRBD1 (5 bases). The CDR3 sequence is 15 residues long. The germline V gene encodes CDR1 SGHTA and CDR2 FQGTGA. Trimming left V 5 bases short and J 0 bases short, with 14 bases between. CDR3 loop: CASSIDSSFSYEQYF. The CDR3 nucleotides read TGTGCCAGCAGCATTGACAGTTCCTTCTCCTACGAGCAGTACTTC.

The chain couples TRBV28 to TRBJ1-2; possible D gene TRBD1, 6 bases. Looked up from germline, CDR1 is MDHEN and CDR2 is SYDVKM. The CDR3 covers 14 residues. The V gene lost 6 bases and the J gene lost 4 bases, with 15 bases spanning the gap. The DNA of the CDR3 is TGTGCCAGCAGCCCAGGGACACAGTCCTATGGCTACACCTTC. Translated, it gives CASSPGTQSYGYTF.

This sequence joins TRBV5-8 and TRBJ1-6; TRBD1 might be the D (6 bases). Germline V gives CDR1 SGHTS, CDR2 YDEGEE. The germline V and J ends were trimmed by 3 bases and 10 bases, with 11 bases remaining between them. The CDR3 totals 13 residues. This CDR3 is CASSYTGFSPLHF. The CDR3 coding sequence is TGTGCCAGCAGCTATACAGGGTTCTCACCCCTCCACTTT.

This sequence joins TRBV19 and TRBJ2-2; 8 bases are shared with TRBD2. The trim removed 9 bases at V and 3 bases at J, leaving 6 bases unmatched. This CDR3 has 14 residues. The germline V gene encodes CDR1 LNHDA and CDR2 SQIVND (reference sequence). DNA for the CDR3: TGTGCCAGCGTAGCGGGGAGCTACACCGGGGAGCTGTTTTTT. Protein product: CASVAGSYTGELFF.

J is TRBJ1-5 and V is TRBV30; TRBD1 aligns across 9 bases. Germline V gene sequence: CDR1 GTSNPN, CDR2 SVGIG (reference sequence). With 2 bases clipped from V and 0 bases from J, the junction kept 14 bases outside the gene matches. The CDR3 has 19 residues. CDR3 loop: CAWSTGTGIPGYSNQPQHF. The CDR3, as DNA: TGTGCCTGGAGTACCGGGACAGGGATCCCCGGGTATAGCAATCAGCCCCAGCATTTT.

This chain connects TRBV7-8 to TRBJ2-7, with TRBD2 matching 8 bases. The CDR3 totals 12 residues. V shed 5 bases, J shed 9 bases, and the junction held 6 bases outside the gene matches. Germline CDR1 is SGHVS and CDR2 is FQNEAQ. CDR3 nucleotide sequence: TGTGCCAGCAGCCTAAATCGGGGGGGGCAGTACTTC. Its translation: CASSLNRGGQYF. The full variable domain, completed using reference TRBV7-8 and TRBJ2-7, is GAGVSQSPRYKVAKRGQDVALRCDPISGHVSLFWYQQALGQGPEFLTYFQNEAQLDKSGLPSDRFFAERPEGSVSTLKIQRTQQEDSAVYLCASSLNRGGQYFGPGTRLTVT.

The rearrangement uses TRBV28 and TRBJ2-5; TRBD2 matches 11 bases. This CDR3 has 17 residues. Germline V gives CDR1 MDHEN, CDR2 SYDVKM. V was clipped by 6 bases and J by 2 bases; unmatched bases: 11. CDR3: CASREGTSGIIQETQYF. The CDR3 DNA is TGTGCCAGCAGGGAGGGGACTAGCGGTATTATTCAAGAGACCCAGTACTTC.

This clone was observed a handful of times. The CDR3 protein is CASSLRSTGEQYF. The CDR3 coding sequence is TGTGCCAGCAGCTTAAGATCTACGGGGGAGCAGTACTTC. The rearrangement joins TRBV7-3 to TRBJ2-7; D is perhaps TRBD2 (5 bases). CDR1 and CDR2 (germline): SGHTA, FQGTGA. The CDR3 is 13 residues long. Trimming took off 1 base at V and 7 bases at J, with 11 bases between the two ends.

The table lists this clone with a count of one. This rearrangement joins TRBV7-6 to TRBJ2-1, with D possibly being TRBD2 (6 bases). CDR1 SGHVS and CDR2 FNYEAQ come from the germline V gene. The CDR3 has 16 amino acids. Trimming shortened V by 5 bases and J by 5 bases, and 19 bases separated the two germline ends. In nucleotides, the CDR3 is TGTGCCAGCAGCCGCGACGGGGGAGTGGGAGACAATGAGCAGTTCTTC. This sequence encodes CASSRDGGVGDNEQFF.

This clone occurred once. The chain employs TRBV6-6 and TRBJ1-4, with D tentatively TRBD1 (6 bases). Germline V CDR1 and CDR2: MNHNY, SVGAGI (reference sequence). With 2 bases removed from V and 4 bases from J, the gap between germline ends came to 14 bases. The CDR3 length is 16 residues. CDR3 sequence: CASSYGQGTRNEKLFF. The CDR3 nucleotides read TGTGCCAGCAGTTACGGGCAGGGGACCCGTAATGAAAAACTGTTTTTT.

The J gene is TRBJ2-2, the V gene TRBV6-1; 7 bases are shared with TRBD1. Germline V gives CDR1 MNHNS, CDR2 SASEGT. The junction had 11 bases not matched to a gene; V was cut back by 5 bases and J by 5 bases. This CDR3 contains 16 residues. In DNA form, the CDR3 reads TGTGCCAGCAGTAAAGACAGGGTTGATGGTACCGGGGAGCTGTTTTTT. This codes for CASSKDRVDGTGELFF.